The text below deals with one TCR beta chain. Its cognate antigen is unknown. The CDR3 runs 14 residues. The germline gives CDR1 SGHRS, CDR2 YFSETQ. The data stem from a study of T cells expressing NK-cell markers. Study-wide points: Whether expanded NKG2C-expressing T cell clones recognize HCMV is unknown.

Reprocessing the 5' RACE reads, TCRdb reports a single entry for every CDR3 protein and omits DNA. The listing records fewer than 400,000 distinct CDR3 sequences. Material: blood T cells: a sorted CD56 or NKG2C T cell subset, CD4+ or CD8+ T cells, or bulk PBMC T cells (not recorded which). The V call is TRBV5-1, the J call TRBJ2-7; TCRdb reports TRBD1, a call that lacks DNA to check it against. The sequence was obtained from a woman aged 45-65 years in good health. This chain's CDR3 is CASSPGGEAYEQYF.